These 22 T cell receptor gamma chains originate from one sample sequenced in a study of γδ T cells in repeated Plasmodium falciparum infection. Bulk repertoires came from Vgamma9/Vdelta2+ or Vdelta2-negative gammadelta T cells flow-sorted from PBMC. TCRdb re-analyzed the multiplex PCR reads via CATT. The sample carries more than 12,000 gamma-chain clones, 1.5% to 2% recorded once. The sequenced sample was gamma-delta T cells from blood. Every receptor here comes from a pool of human donors (malaria-infected and uninfected, not separated).

This clone was observed a few times. For this DNA, TCRdb reports the protein of a much larger clone, which diverges at residue 4, most likely from a read error; the protein presented here is translated directly from the DNA. The rearrangement links TRGV4 to TRGJ1 or TRGJ2. The germline V gene has CDR1 EGSTGY and CDR2 YDSYTSSV. This CDR3 spans 15 amino acids. As DNA, the CDR3 is TGTGCCACCCGGGATGGGCCGGGGAATTATTATAAGAAACTCTTT. It yields the protein CATRDGPGNYYKKLF.

Many counts were recorded for this clone. TCRdb has a much larger clone's protein, which differs at residue 3 from the translation of this DNA, likely because of a read error; what is shown is the protein translated from the DNA. The genes are TRGV3 and TRGJ1 or TRGJ2. CDR1 VTNTFY and CDR2 YDVSTARD come from the germline V gene (reference sequence). The CDR3 is 11 residues long. CDR3 region: CASWDTTKKLF. The CDR3 DNA reads as TGTGCCTCCTGGGACACCACTAAGAAACTCTTT.

In this sample, this clone turned up many times. This DNA translates differently at residue 13 from the TCRdb protein, which is that of a much larger clone; a read error is likely, and the protein shown is the DNA's own translation. The chain recombines TRGV9 with TRGJP. The CDR3 has 20 residues. The V gene's germline CDR1 is GITISATS and CDR2 ISYDGTV (reference sequence). V was pared by 0 bases and J by 12 bases, with 20 bases of the junction left unmatched. The CDR3 loop is CALWEVEQWGKKSGKKIKVF. The CDR3 DNA reads TGTGCCTTGTGGGAGGTGGAGCAATGGGGCAAAAAGTCGGGCAAAAAAATCAAGGTATTT.

This clone was counted ten times or more. TCRdb's protein, taken from a much larger clone, differs from this DNA's translation at residue 10, likely owing to a read error; the protein displayed comes from the DNA. The CDR3 here is CALWEVELGRKIKVF. In nucleotides, the CDR3 is TGTGCCTTGTGGGAGGTGGAGTTGGGCAGAAAAATCAAGGTATTT. The J gene is TRGJP, the V gene TRGV9. This CDR3 is built from 15 residues. Looked up from germline, CDR1 is GITISATS and CDR2 is ISYDGTV (reference sequence).

This clone was seen ten or more times. The TCRdb protein comes from a much larger clone and disagrees with this DNA's translation at residue 4, likely due to a read error; the protein given here is derived from the DNA. The chain employs TRGV4 and TRGJ1 or TRGJ2. The J gene was missing in TCRdb and was found by matching the end of the DNA to germline. The CDR3 extends over 13 amino acids. Germline V gene sequence: CDR1 EGSTGY, CDR2 YDSYTSSV. The CDR3 is CATRDGHYCKKLF. DNA of the CDR3: TGTGCCACCCGGGATGGGCATTACTGTAAGAAACTCTTT.

With regard to this clone: The TCRdb protein, from a much larger clone, departs from this DNA's translation at residue 8, likely by read error; the protein shown derives from the DNA. The chain uses TRGV9 and TRGJP. TCRdb lists no J gene, so it was determined here by aligning the DNA to germline. The CDR3 has 17 amino acids. The V gene end was trimmed by 0 bases and the J gene end by 9 bases; junction bases not matched to a gene: 8. Germline CDR1 reads GITISATS; CDR2 reads ISYDGTV (reference sequence). CDR3 sequence reads: CALWEVQIGLGKKIKVF. The CDR3 nucleotides read TGTGCCTTGTGGGAGGTGCAAATTGGGTTGGGCAAAAAAATCAAGGTATTT.

This clone was detected ten times or more. TCRdb's entry gives the protein of a much larger clone, which mismatches this DNA's translation at residue 4, likely from a read error; the protein reported here is translated from the DNA. This same CDR3 is encoded by further DNA sequences in the sample. This chain joins TRGV9 and TRGJP. Germline V gene lookup returns CDR1 GITISATS and CDR2 ISYDGTV (reference sequence). CDR3 length: 17 residues. CDR3 amino acids: CALREVPQELGKKIKVF. The CDR3 region has the DNA TGTGCCTTGAGGGAGGTCCCGCAAGAGTTGGGCAAAAAAATCAAGGTATTT.

The sample holds a few counts of this clone. TCRdb records a much larger clone's protein for this DNA, with a difference at residue 4 that likely arises from a read error; the protein given is the translation of the DNA. The chain is built from TRGV9 and TRGJP. TCRdb does not report a J gene; here it was assigned by matching the DNA to germline references. This CDR3 comprises 17 residues. Looked up from germline, CDR1 is GITISATS and CDR2 is ISYDGTV (reference sequence). The CDR3 sequence: CALREVGGELGKKIKVF. CDR3 nucleotide sequence: TGTGCCTTGAGGGAGGTTGGTGGAGAGTTGGGCAAAAAAATCAAGGTATTT.

This clone showed up many times. For this DNA, TCRdb reports the protein of a much larger clone, which diverges at residue 11, most likely from a read error; the protein presented here is translated directly from the DNA. The V gene was identified as TRGV9, while no J gene was called. Germline-derived CDR1 and CDR2 are GITISATS and ISYDGTV (reference sequence). The CDR3 is 13 residues long. The CDR3 DNA reads TGTGCCTTGTGGGAGGCGGCTTATTATAAGAGACTCTTT. This encodes CALWEAAYYKRLF.

In this sample, this clone turned up many times. A read error is the likely source, as a far larger clone sits one nucleotide away. Within the sample, other DNA sequences also encode this same CDR3. No J gene was named, though the V gene is TRGV3. The V gene's germline CDR1 is VTNTFY and CDR2 YDVSTARD (reference sequence). This CDR3 is 15 amino acids long. The CDR3 protein is CATWDRRDGDYKKLF. In DNA form, the CDR3 reads TGTGCCACCTGGGACAGGCGTGATGGGGATTATAAGAAACTCTTC.

This clone has a handful of counts. TCRdb has a much larger clone's protein, which differs at residue 4 from the translation of this DNA, likely because of a read error; what is shown is the protein translated from the DNA. This chain links TRGV9 with TRGJ1 or TRGJ2. Because TCRdb records no J gene, it was assigned here through a match of the DNA to germline. CDR3 size: 12 residues. Germline CDR1 GITISATS, CDR2 ISYDGTV (reference sequence). CDR3 amino acids: CALLENYYKKLF. For the CDR3, the DNA is TGTGCCTTGTTGGAGAATTATTATAAGAAACTCTTT.

This clone was seen at least ten times. The protein TCRdb gives is from a much larger clone and does not agree with this DNA's translation at residue 5, likely a read error; the protein shown here comes from the DNA. The CDR3 reads CATWGTTKKLF. The CDR3 nucleotides read TGTGCCACCTGGGGCACCACTAAGAAACTCTTT. The gene calls are TRGV3 and TRGJ1 or TRGJ2. TCRdb carries no J gene annotation; the J gene was assigned here by matching the DNA with germline. The CDR3 loop spans 11 amino acids. Trimming cost V 5 bases and J 9 bases; bases outside gene matches: 7. Germline V CDR1 and CDR2: VTNTFY, YDVSTARD (reference sequence).

This clone was detected ten times or more. The CDR3 DNA sequence: TGTGCCACCTGGACCCATTTGGGACTCTTT. It specifies CATWTHLGLF. The chain is built from TRGV4 and TRGJ1 or TRGJ2. V gave up 6 bases and J gave up 15 bases; unmatched junction bases: 11. Germline CDR1 is EGSTGY and CDR2 is YDSYTSSV. The CDR3 runs to 10 residues.

This clone was picked up many times. A far larger clone differs by one base, so this is likely a read error. Other DNA sequences within the sample encode an identical CDR3. TRGV4 is the V gene, and the J gene was not called. Germline V gene data show CDR1 as EGSTGY and CDR2 as YDSYTSSV. This CDR3 is 10 amino acids long. The CDR3 bases are TGTGCCACCTGGGGGGCTAAGAAGCTCTTT. The encoded protein is CATWGAKKLF.

The table lists this clone with many counts. TCRdb's listed protein matches a much larger clone and diverges from this DNA's translation at residue 9, likely through a read error; the protein shown comes from the DNA. The gene calls are TRGV9 and TRGJ1 or TRGJ2. The J gene was missing in TCRdb and was found by matching the end of the DNA to germline. Germline trimming cut 4 bases from V and 5 bases from J; bases unmatched to any gene: 11. CDR1 is GITISATS, CDR2 ISYDGTV, per germline (reference sequence). The CDR3 consists of 14 residues. The CDR3 nucleotides read TGTGCCTTGTGGGAAGCTCATAATCATTATAAGAAACTCTTT. Translation: CALWEAHNHYKKLF.

In the case of this clone: This DNA translates differently at residue 3 from the TCRdb protein, which is that of a much larger clone; a read error is likely, and the protein shown is the DNA's own translation. The chain carries TRGV4 and TRGJ1 or TRGJ2. Germline matching of the DNA provided the J gene here, since TCRdb leaves it blank. V was clipped by 11 bases and J by 0 bases; unmatched bases: 22. The CDR3 consists of 17 residues. Germline CDR1 reads EGSTGY; CDR2 reads YDSYTSSV. The CDR3 DNA follows: TGTGCCAACTCGGAAGTGAGTAAGAGCGAGAATTATTATAAGAAACTCTTT. Its protein is CANSEVSKSENYYKKLF.

This clone was counted many times. A read error likely explains why the TCRdb protein, taken from a much larger clone, differs from this DNA's translation at residue 11; the protein shown is translated from the DNA. This rearrangement joins TRGV9 to TRGJP. No J gene was available from TCRdb, and it was assigned here by a germline match of the DNA. This CDR3 comprises 20 residues. The J segment lost 8 bases and the V segment lost 0 bases, leaving 16 bases of the junction unmatched. The germline CDR1 and CDR2 sequences are GITISATS and ISYDGTV (reference sequence). CDR3 residues: CALWEVEQWGRKLGKKIKVF. CDR3 sequence (DNA): TGTGCCTTGTGGGAGGTGGAGCAATGGGGCAGAAAGTTGGGCAAAAAAATCAAGGTATTT.

This clone was recorded many times. The sample holds other DNA sequences that translate to the same CDR3. J is TRGJ1 or TRGJ2 and V is TRGV4. Germline loops: CDR1 EGSTGY, CDR2 YDSYTSSV. The CDR3 runs to 14 residues. J gave up 1 base and V 0 bases, and 3 bases lay outside the gene matches. The CDR3 protein is CATWDGLNYYKKLF. For the CDR3, the DNA is TGTGCCACCTGGGATGGGCTCAATTATTATAAGAAACTCTTT.

This clone was found many times. The protein that TCRdb holds for this DNA derives from a much larger clone and differs from the translated DNA at residue 6, which likely indicates a read error; the protein shown here is translated from the DNA. The rearrangement joins TRGV3 to TRGJ1 or TRGJ2. Since TCRdb gives no J gene, matching the DNA to germline was used here to assign it. This CDR3 is built from 17 residues. CDR1 and CDR2 (germline): VTNTFY, YDVSTARD (reference sequence). V lost 2 bases and J lost 4; bases outside the gene matches: 17. CDR3 in DNA: TGTGCCACCTGGGACAAGCGAGGGCTGTTGGGATATTATAAGAAACTCTTT. It encodes CATWDKRGLLGYYKKLF.

This clone was seen many times. The likely explanation is a read error, given a far larger clone one base away. The sample has other DNA sequences that encode this CDR3 too. The chain has TRGV4 and TRGJ1 or TRGJ2. The ends lost 6 bases at V and 8 bases at J; junction bases unmatched: 7. Germline CDR1 is EGSTGY and CDR2 is YDSYTSSV. The CDR3 runs 11 residues. CDR3 residues: CATWTSDKKLF. CDR3 bases: TGTGCCACCTGGACTTCTGATAAGAAACTCTTT.

This clone was seen many times. Only one base separates this from a far larger clonotype, so it likely reflects a read error. Other DNA sequences in this sample translate to the same CDR3. The J gene is TRGJ1 or TRGJ2, the V gene TRGV9. The CDR3 has 16 residues. Germline CDR1 and CDR2: GITISATS and ISYDGTV (reference sequence). CDR3 amino acids: CALWEKEVFDYYKKLF. In nucleotides, the CDR3 is TGTGCCTTGTGGGAGAAGGAAGTCTTCGATTATTATAAGAAGCTCTTT.

Only a few counts were recorded for this clone. This likely came from a read error, as a far larger clone is one base away. This specimen includes other DNA sequences encoding the same CDR3. V is TRGV8 and J is TRGJ1 or TRGJ2. Germline matching of the DNA provided the J gene here, since TCRdb leaves it blank. There are 13 residues in the CDR3. V was pared by 4 bases and J by 7 bases, with 10 bases of the junction left unmatched. The V gene's germline CDR1 is VENAVY and CDR2 YDSYNSRV. The CDR3 sequence is CATWDRLSYKKLF. The CDR3 DNA sequence: TGTGCCACCTGGGACAGGCTATCCTATAAGAAACTCTTT.